The subject of this entry is one TCR beta chain. This sample was included in a study of blood T cell repertoires in COVID-19. Whole-study context: Sources were T cells, B-cell-depleted T cells, or PBMCs; the material itself was cDNA or gDNA.

Germline V CDR1 and CDR2: SGHRS, YFSETQ. V lost 3 bases to trimming and J lost 10 bases, with 17 bases between them. The length of the CDR3 is 14 residues. Produced via immunoSEQ multiplex PCR; TCRdb's table is partial and in-frame only. The sample contains around 86,000 clones, over 75% of which appear only once. Sample: peripheral blood. The chain recombines TRBV5-1 with TRBJ2-1; maybe TRBD2 (5 bases). The TCR comes from a human donor in a cohort sampled during active COVID-19. CDR3 sequence: CASSSIAGNPEQFF. DNA for the CDR3: TGCGCCAGCAGCTCGATCGCCGGGAACCCCGAGCAGTTCTTC. The complete variable domain, with remaining parts taken from reference TRBV5-1 and TRBJ2-1, reads KAGVTQTPRYLIKTRGQQVTLSCSPISGHRSVSWYQQTPGQGLQFLFEYFSETQRNKGNFPGRFSGRQFSNSRSEMNVSTLELGDSALYLCASSSIAGNPEQFFGPGTRLTVL.